Described below is a single T cell receptor (beta chain) sequence and its context. Both 60 Vbeta primers and 13 Jbeta primers went into the PCR. Using immunoSEQ multiplex PCR, the repertoire was profiled, and TCRdb retains in-frame clones only, with some absent. The table records 120,000 or so clones, about 81% of them present only once. The CDR3 extends over 14 amino acids. Trimming took off 4 bases at V and 7 bases at J, with 14 bases between the two ends. The germline CDR1 and CDR2 sequences are ENHRY and SYGVKD. The sample comes from a study of cytomegalovirus exposure and HLA in healthy donors. Study details: Prior work identified 100 million to 130 million unique TCR beta sequences in around 170 million T cells.

The TCR comes from a woman in her forties or fifties in good health and CMV-seropositive. The rearrangement links TRBV10-3 to TRBJ1-5, with D unresolved. Material for sequencing was PBMCs. The DNA of the CDR3 is TGTGCCATCAGTGGCTCTGAGGGTACACAGCCCCAGCATTTT. Translating it yields CAISGSEGTQPQHF.